The source of this T cell receptor (beta chain) is a study of persistence of HIV-infected CD4 T cells. The germline V gene has CDR1 GTSNPN and CDR2 SVGIG (reference sequence). The CDR3 runs 13 residues. Deletions cut 4 bases from V and 3 bases from J, with 10 bases between. This was the immunoSEQ version 4 assay in survey mode. The method was immunoSEQ multiplex PCR; TCRdb's version includes in-frame clones alone and lacks a portion of them. Found here are under 55,000 clones, 88% of them singletons; the top ten hold about 0.46%. Study-wide results and caveats: TCR analyses could not target the rare provirus-carrying CMV-responding cells.

Cells were stimulated nonspecifically with anti-CD3/anti-CD28 magnetic beads. Responding CD4+ T cells were sorted by upregulation of both CD40 ligand and CD69. A note on this clone: The antigen is undetermined.

This receptor was identified in an adult woman with HIV who was CMV-seropositive. Sequenced material: CD4+ T cells sorted from PBMCs after approximately 19-hour stimulation, taken from a patient who received antiretroviral therapy. The chain carries TRBV30 and TRBJ1-5; D is ambiguous. This CDR3 is CAWTHSDNQPQHF. For the CDR3, the DNA is TGTGCCTGGACTCACAGTGACAATCAGCCCCAGCATTTT.